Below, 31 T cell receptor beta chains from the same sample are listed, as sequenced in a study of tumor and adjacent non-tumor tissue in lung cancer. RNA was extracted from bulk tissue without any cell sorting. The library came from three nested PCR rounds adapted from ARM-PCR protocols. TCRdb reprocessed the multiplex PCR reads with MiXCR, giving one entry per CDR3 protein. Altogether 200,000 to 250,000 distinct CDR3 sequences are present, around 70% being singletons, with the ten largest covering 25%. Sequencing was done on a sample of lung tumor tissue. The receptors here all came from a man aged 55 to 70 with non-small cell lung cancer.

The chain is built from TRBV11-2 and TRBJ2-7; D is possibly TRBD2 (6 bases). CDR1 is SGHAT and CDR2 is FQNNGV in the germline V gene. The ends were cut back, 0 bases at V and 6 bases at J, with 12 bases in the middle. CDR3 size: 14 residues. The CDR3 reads CASSLDPLGGEQYF. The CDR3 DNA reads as TGTGCCAGCAGCTTAGATCCTTTGGGGGGCGAGCAGTACTTC.

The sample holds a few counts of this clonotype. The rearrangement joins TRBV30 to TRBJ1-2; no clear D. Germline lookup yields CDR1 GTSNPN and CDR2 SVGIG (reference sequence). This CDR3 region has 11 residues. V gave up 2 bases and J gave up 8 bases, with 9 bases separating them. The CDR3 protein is CAWSLLGGYTF. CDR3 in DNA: TGTGCCTGGAGTCTTCTGGGAGGCTACACCTTC.

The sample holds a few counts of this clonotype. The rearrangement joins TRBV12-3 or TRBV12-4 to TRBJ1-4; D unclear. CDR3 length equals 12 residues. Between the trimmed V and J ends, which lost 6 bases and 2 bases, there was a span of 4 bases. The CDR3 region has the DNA TGTGCCAGCAGGGGGACTAATGAAAAACTGTTTTTT. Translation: CASRGTNEKLFF.

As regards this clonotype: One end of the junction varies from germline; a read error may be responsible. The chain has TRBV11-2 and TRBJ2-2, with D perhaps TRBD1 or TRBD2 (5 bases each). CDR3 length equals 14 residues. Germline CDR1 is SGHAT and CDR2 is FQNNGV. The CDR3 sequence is CAISLGVNTGWLFF. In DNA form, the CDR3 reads TGTGCCATCAGCTTGGGGGTTAACACCGGGTGGCTGTTTTTT.

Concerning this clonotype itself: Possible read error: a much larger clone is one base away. The DNA for the CDR3 is TGTGCCAGCAGTTTTAGTCAGGGTCATCTGCCCCAGCATTTT. Protein sequence: CASSFSQGHLPQHF. This chain uses TRBV12-3 or TRBV12-4 with TRBJ1-5, with D maybe TRBD1 (5 bases). This CDR3 region has 14 residues. Trimming removed 3 bases from V and 9 bases from J, with 15 bases in between.

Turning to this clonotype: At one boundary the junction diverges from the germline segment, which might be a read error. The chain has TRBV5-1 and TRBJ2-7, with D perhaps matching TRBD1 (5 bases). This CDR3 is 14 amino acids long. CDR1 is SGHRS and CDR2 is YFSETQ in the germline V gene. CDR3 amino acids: CASSLQDTSYEHYF. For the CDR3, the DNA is TGCGCCAGCAGCTTGCAGGACACCTCCTACGAGCATTACTTC.

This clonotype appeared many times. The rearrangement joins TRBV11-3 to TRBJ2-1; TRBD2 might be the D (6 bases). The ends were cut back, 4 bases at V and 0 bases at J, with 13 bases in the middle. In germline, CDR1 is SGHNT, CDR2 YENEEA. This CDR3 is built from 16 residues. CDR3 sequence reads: CASSWGGVSSYNEQFF. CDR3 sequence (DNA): TGTGCCAGCAGCTGGGGCGGGGTTAGCTCCTACAATGAGCAGTTCTTC.

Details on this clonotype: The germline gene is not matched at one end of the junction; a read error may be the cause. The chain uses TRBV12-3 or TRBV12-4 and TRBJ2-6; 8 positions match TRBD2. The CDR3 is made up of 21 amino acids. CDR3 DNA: TGTGCCAGCAGTTTTTCGGTGTGGATTAGCGGGGCCTACTCTAGGGCCAACGTCCTGACTTTC. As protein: CASSFSVWISGAYSRANVLTF.

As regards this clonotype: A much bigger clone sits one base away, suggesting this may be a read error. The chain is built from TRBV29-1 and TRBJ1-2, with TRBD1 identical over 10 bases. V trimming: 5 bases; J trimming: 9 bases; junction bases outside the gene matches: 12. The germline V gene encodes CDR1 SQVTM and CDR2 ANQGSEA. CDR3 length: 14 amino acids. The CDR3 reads CSVLHTGTGDSYTF. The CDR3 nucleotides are TGCAGCGTTCTCCACACCGGGACAGGGGATAGCTACACCTTC.

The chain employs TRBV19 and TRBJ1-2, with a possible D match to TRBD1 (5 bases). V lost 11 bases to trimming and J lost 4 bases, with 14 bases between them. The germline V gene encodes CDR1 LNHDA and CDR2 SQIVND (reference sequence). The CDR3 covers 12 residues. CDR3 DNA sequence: TGTGCCGGATACAGGATCGCCTATGGCTACACCTTC. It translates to CAGYRIAYGYTF.

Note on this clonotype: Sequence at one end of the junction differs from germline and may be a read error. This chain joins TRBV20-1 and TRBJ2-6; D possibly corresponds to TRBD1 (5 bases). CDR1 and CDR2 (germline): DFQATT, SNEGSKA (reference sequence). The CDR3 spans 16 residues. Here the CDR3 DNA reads TGCAGTGCTAGCCGAGGCCAAAACCCTGGGGCCAGCGTCCTGACTTTC. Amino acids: CSASRGQNPGASVLTF.

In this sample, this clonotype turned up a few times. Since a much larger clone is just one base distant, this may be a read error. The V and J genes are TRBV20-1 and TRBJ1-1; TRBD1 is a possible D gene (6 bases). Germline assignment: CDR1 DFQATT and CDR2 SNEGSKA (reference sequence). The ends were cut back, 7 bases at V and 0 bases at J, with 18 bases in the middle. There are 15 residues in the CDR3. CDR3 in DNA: TGCAGTGTCAAAAACCTCGGACAGTTGAACACTGAAGCTTTCTTT. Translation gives CSVKNLGQLNTEAFF.

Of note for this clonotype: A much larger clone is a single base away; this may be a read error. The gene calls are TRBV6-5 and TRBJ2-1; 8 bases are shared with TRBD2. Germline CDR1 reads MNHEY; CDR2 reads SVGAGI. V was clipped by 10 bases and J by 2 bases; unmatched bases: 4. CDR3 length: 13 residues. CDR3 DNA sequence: TGTGCCATCGGGGGGGTCCCCTACAATGAGCAGTTCTTC. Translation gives CAIGGVPYNEQFF.

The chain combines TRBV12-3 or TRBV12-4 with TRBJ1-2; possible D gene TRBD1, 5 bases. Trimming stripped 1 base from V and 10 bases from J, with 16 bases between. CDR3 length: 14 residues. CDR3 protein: CASSLDRGLSDYTF. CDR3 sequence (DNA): TGTGCCAGCAGTTTAGATAGGGGACTTTCTGACTACACCTTC.

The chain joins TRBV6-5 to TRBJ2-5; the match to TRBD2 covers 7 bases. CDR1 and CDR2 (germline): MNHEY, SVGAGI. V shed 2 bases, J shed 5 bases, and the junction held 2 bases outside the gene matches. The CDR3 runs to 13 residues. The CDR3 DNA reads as TGTGCCAGCAGTTACCGGGGGGTGGAGACCCAGTACTTC. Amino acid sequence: CASSYRGVETQYF.

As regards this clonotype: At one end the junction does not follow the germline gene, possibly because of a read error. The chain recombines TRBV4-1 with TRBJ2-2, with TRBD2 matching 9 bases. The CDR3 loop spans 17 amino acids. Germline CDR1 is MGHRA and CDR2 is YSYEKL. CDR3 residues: CASSQGTAGGYTRELLF. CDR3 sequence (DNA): TGCGCCAGCAGCCAAGGCACAGCGGGGGGTTACACCCGGGAGCTGTTATTT.

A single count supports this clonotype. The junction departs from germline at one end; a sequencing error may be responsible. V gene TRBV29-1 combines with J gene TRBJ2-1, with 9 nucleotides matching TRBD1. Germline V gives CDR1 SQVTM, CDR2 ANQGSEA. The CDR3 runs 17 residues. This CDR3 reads CSVVTKIGGTGYNELFF. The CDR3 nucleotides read TGCAGTGTCGTCACTAAGATCGGGGGGACAGGGTACAATGAGCTGTTCTTC.

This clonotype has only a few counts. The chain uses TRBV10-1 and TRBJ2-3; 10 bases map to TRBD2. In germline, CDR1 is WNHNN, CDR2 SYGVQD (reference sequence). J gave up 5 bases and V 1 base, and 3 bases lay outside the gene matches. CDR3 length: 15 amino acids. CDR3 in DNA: TGCGCCAGCAGTGAGTTACTAGCGGGAAAAGATACGCAGTATTTT. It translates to CASSELLAGKDTQYF.

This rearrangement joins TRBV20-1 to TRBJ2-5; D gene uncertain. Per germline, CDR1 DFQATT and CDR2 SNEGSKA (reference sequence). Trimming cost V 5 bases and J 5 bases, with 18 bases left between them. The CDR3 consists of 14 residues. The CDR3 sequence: CSARQPGIGETQYF. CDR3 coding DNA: TGCAGTGCTCGACAACCCGGAATAGGGGAGACCCAGTACTTC.

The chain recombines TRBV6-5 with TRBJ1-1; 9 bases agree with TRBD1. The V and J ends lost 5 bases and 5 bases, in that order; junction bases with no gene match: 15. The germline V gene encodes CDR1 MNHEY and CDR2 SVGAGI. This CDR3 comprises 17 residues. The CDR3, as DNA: TGTGCCAGCAGTCCAACGAACAGGGGGCGCTTGGGTACTGAAGCTTTCTTT. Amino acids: CASSPTNRGRLGTEAFF.

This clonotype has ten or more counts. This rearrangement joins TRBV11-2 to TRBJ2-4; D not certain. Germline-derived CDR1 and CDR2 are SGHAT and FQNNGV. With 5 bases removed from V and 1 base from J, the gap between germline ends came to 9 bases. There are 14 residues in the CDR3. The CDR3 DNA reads TGTGCCAGCAGCCCTATTGGGGCCAAAAACATTCAGTACTTC. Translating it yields CASSPIGAKNIQYF. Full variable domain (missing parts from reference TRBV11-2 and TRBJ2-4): EAGVAQSPRYKIIEKRQSVAFWCNPISGHATLYWYQQILGQGPKLLIQFQNNGVVDDSQLPKDRFSAERLKGVDSTLKIQPAKLEDSAVYLCASSPIGAKNIQYFGAGTRLSVL.

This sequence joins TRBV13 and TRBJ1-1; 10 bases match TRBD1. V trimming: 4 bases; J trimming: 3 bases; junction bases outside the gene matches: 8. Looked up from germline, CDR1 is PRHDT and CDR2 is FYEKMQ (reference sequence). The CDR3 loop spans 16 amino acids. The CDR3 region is CASSWAGTGVDTEAFF. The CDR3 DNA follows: TGTGCCAGCAGCTGGGCCGGGACAGGGGTGGACACTGAAGCTTTCTTT.

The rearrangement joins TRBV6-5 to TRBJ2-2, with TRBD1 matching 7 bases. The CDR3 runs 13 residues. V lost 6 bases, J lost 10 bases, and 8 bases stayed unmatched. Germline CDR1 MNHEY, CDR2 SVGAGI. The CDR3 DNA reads TGTGCCAGCAGATACGAGGGGGCCGCGGAGCTGTTTTTT. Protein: CASRYEGAAELFF.

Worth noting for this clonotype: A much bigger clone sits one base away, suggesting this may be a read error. CDR3 amino acids: CASSYSPSQGLPEKLFF. Written as DNA, the CDR3 is TGTGCCAGCAGTTACTCGCCGAGTCAGGGTCTACCCGAAAAACTGTTTTTT. V and J are TRBV6-5 and TRBJ1-4, with D perhaps TRBD1 (5 bases). Germline V lookup: CDR1 MNHEY, CDR2 SVGAGI. This CDR3 region has 17 residues. The ends were cut back, 0 bases at V and 8 bases at J, with 19 bases in the middle.

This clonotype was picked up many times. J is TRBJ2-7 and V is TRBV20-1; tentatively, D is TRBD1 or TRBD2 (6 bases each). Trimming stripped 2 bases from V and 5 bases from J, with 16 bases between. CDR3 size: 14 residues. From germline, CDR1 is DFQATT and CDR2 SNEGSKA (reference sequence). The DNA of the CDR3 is TGCAGTGCTAGACCGGCTCAGGGGAGGCACGAGCAGTACTTC. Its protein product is CSARPAQGRHEQYF.

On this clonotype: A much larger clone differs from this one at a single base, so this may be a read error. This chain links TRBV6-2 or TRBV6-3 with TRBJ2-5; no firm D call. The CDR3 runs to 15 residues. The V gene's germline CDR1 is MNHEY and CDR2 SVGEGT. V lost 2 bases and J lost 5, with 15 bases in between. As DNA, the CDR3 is TGTGCCAGCAGTTACCCGAGTTCAGGCTCGGAGACCCAGTACTTC. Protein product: CASSYPSSGSETQYF.

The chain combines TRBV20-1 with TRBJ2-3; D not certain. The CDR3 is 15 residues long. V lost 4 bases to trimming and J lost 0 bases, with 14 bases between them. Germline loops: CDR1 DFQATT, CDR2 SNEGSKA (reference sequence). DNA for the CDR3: TGCAGTGCTACAGATGTGGGTCTTAGCACAGATACGCAGTATTTT. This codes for CSATDVGLSTDTQYF.

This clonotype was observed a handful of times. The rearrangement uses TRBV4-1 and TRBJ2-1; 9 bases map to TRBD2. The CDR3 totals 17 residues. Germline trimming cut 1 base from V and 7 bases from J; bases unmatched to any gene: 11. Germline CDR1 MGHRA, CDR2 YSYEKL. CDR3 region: CASSQAGGRAIGNEQFF. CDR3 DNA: TGCGCCAGCAGCCAAGCTGGCGGGAGGGCCATAGGGAATGAGCAGTTCTTC.

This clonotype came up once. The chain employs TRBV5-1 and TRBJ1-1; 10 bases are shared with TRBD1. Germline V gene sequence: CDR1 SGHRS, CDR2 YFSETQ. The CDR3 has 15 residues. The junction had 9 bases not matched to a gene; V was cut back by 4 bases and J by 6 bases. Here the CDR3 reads CASSPGGQGRAEAFF. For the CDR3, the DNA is TGCGCCAGCAGCCCCGGGGGACAGGGGAGGGCTGAAGCTTTCTTT.

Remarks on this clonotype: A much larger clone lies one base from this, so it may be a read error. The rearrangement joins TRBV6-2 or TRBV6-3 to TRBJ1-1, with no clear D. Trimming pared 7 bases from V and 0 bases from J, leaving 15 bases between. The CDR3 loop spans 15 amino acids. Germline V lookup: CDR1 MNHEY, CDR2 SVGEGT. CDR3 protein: CASTRRGLLNTEAFF. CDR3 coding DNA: TGTGCCAGCACTCGCCGAGGATTATTGAACACTGAAGCTTTCTTT.

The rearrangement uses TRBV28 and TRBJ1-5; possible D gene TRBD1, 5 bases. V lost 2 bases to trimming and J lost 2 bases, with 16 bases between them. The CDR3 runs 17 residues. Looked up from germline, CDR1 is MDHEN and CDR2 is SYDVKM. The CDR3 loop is CASSLVQGRDGNQPQHF. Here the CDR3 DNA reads TGTGCCAGCAGTTTAGTCCAGGGCCGGGATGGCAATCAGCCCCAGCATTTT. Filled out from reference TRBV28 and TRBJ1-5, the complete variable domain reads DVKVTQSSRYLVKRTGEKVFLECVQDMDHENMFWYRQDPGLGLRLIYFSYDVKMKEKGDIPEGYSVSREKKERFSLILESASTNQTSMYLCASSLVQGRDGNQPQHFGDGTRLSIL.